The 24 T cell receptor beta chains below come from one sample, sequenced in a study of T cell changes during pregnancy in multiple sclerosis. The protocol was immunoSEQ multiplex PCR, while the TCRdb copy is restricted to in-frame clones and leaves out a portion. The table records fewer than 85,000 clones, roughly 95% of them present only once. The sequencing here drew on peripheral blood, taken in the second trimester of pregnancy. The source of these receptors is a female donor with multiple sclerosis, enrolled in a pregnancy study.

This chain links TRBV7-6 with TRBJ2-1, with 7 bases matching TRBD2. The V gene's germline CDR1 is SGHVS and CDR2 FNYEAQ. V trimming: 8 bases; J trimming: 9 bases; junction bases outside the gene matches: 10. The CDR3 totals 13 residues. CDR3 nucleotides: TGTGCCAGCGGAGGTGGGGGGGGATCTGAGCAGTTCTTC. Protein sequence: CASGGGGGSEQFF.

The gene calls are TRBV10-1 and TRBJ2-4; TRBD2 is a possible D gene (5 bases). The length of the CDR3 is 10 residues. Germline V gives CDR1 WNHNN, CDR2 SYGVQD (reference sequence). V lost 5 bases and J lost 12, with 8 bases in between. The CDR3 sequence is CASSRTPQYF. CDR3 DNA sequence: TGCGCCAGCAGTCGGACTCCTCAGTACTTC.

DNA for the CDR3: TGTGCCAGCAGTGAATGGACTAGCGGGGCGACAGATACGCAGTATTTT. It translates to CASSEWTSGATDTQYF. The genes are TRBV2 and TRBJ2-3, with 12 bases that match TRBD2. The CDR3 contains 16 residues. CDR1 and CDR2 (germline): SNHLY, FYNNEI. V lost 2 bases and J lost 3; bases outside the gene matches: 3.

The chain recombines TRBV19 with TRBJ2-7; 12 nucleotides line up with TRBD2. Germline lookup yields CDR1 LNHDA and CDR2 SQIVND (reference sequence). The CDR3 is made up of 15 amino acids. V shed 9 bases, J shed 6 bases, and the junction held 12 bases outside the gene matches. The CDR3 bases are TGTGCCAGCTGTGAGAGACTAGCGGGAGTTAGCGAGCAGTACTTC. This gives the protein CASCERLAGVSEQYF.

The rearrangement links TRBV28 to TRBJ1-2, with 8 bases identical to TRBD1. CDR1 MDHEN and CDR2 SYDVKM come from the germline V gene. V shed 3 bases, J shed 4 bases, and the junction held 16 bases outside the gene matches. The CDR3 loop spans 18 amino acids. The CDR3 bases are TGTGCCAGCAGTTTCCCATCCCGGGACAGGAGTTTGATCTATGGCTACACCTTC. Its translation is CASSFPSRDRSLIYGYTF.

V gene TRBV28 combines with J gene TRBJ1-2; 7 bases agree with TRBD1. Germline assignment: CDR1 MDHEN and CDR2 SYDVKM. This CDR3 has 14 amino acids. Trimming at V came to 7 bases and at J to 4 bases, leaving 9 bases not matched to a gene. Here the CDR3 reads CASTRGDSRYGYTF. The CDR3 bases are TGTGCCAGCACCCGAGGGGACAGCCGCTATGGCTACACCTTC.

V is TRBV6-1 and J is TRBJ2-7, with D perhaps TRBD2 (6 bases). Trimming shortened V by 4 bases and J by 6 bases, and 16 bases separated the two germline ends. This CDR3 region has 14 residues. The germline V gene has CDR1 MNHNS and CDR2 SASEGT. CDR3 region: CASSARGSRGEQYF. CDR3 coding DNA: TGTGCCAGCAGTGCACGGGGGTCTAGAGGCGAGCAGTACTTC.

CDR3: CASSTGGVTEAFF. In nucleotides, the CDR3 is TGTGCCAGTAGTACAGGGGGCGTCACTGAAGCTTTCTTT. V is TRBV19 and J is TRBJ1-1, with TRBD1 matching over 8 bases. Trimming took 4 bases from V and 4 from J; bases not matched to a gene: 2. The CDR3 has 13 residues. CDR1 and CDR2 from the germline V gene are LNHDA and SQIVND (reference sequence).

The J gene is TRBJ1-4, the V gene TRBV6-1; no clear D. Germline CDR1 reads MNHNS; CDR2 reads SASEGT. The CDR3 sequence is 15 residues long. V lost 4 bases to trimming and J lost 7 bases, with 16 bases between them. The CDR3 protein is CASSGRGGLGEKLFF. The CDR3 DNA is TGTGCCAGCAGTGGCCGAGGAGGGCTGGGTGAAAAACTGTTTTTT.

The chain links TRBV19 to TRBJ2-1; TRBD2 matches at 10 bases. The CDR3 is made up of 16 amino acids. CDR1 is LNHDA and CDR2 is SQIVND in the germline V gene (reference sequence). V gave up 5 bases and J gave up 4 bases; unmatched junction bases: 8. The CDR3 DNA follows: TGTGCCAGTAGTCTGCAGACTAGCGGGTCTTACAATGAGCAGTTCTTC. Protein sequence: CASSLQTSGSYNEQFF.

V gene TRBV7-9 combines with J gene TRBJ2-7; 9 nucleotides line up with TRBD1. The junction had 6 bases not matched to a gene; V was cut back by 5 bases and J by 1 base. This CDR3 contains 15 residues. Germline V gene lookup returns CDR1 SEHNR and CDR2 FQNEAQ (reference sequence). CDR3 sequence: CASSSTGTGSYEQYF. CDR3 coding DNA: TGTGCCAGCAGCAGTACCGGGACAGGGTCCTACGAGCAGTACTTC.

The rearrangement joins TRBV19 to TRBJ2-2, with 11 nucleotides matching TRBD2. V gave up 4 bases and J gave up 7 bases; unmatched junction bases: 8. The CDR3 has 16 residues. Germline lookup yields CDR1 LNHDA and CDR2 SQIVND (reference sequence). CDR3 residues: CASSRLASGRSGELFF. CDR3 bases: TGTGCCAGTAGTAGGTTGGCTAGCGGGAGGAGCGGGGAGCTGTTTTTT. Full variable domain (missing parts from reference TRBV19 and TRBJ2-2): DGGITQSPKYLFRKEGQNVTLSCEQNLNHDAMYWYRQDPGQGLRLIYYSQIVNDFQKGDIAEGYSVSREKKESFPLTVTSAQKNPTAFYLCASSRLASGRSGELFFGEGSRLTVL.

This clone was detected only once. The chain combines TRBV13 with TRBJ1-6; the D is unclear. In germline, CDR1 is PRHDT, CDR2 FYEKMQ (reference sequence). This CDR3 spans 16 amino acids. The V end was cut by 5 bases, the J end by 8 bases, with 19 bases between. The CDR3, as DNA: TGTGCCAGCAGCGCCATTTCGGAGAGAACTTATTCACCCCTCCACTTT. It is translated as CASSAISERTYSPLHF.

The chain couples TRBV9 to TRBJ1-5, with 10 bases aligning to TRBD1. J gave up 7 bases and V 2 bases, and 6 bases lay outside the gene matches. Germline V gene data show CDR1 as SGDLS and CDR2 as YYNGEE. This CDR3 comprises 15 residues. CDR3 region: CASSVTGGEGQPQHF. DNA of the CDR3: TGTGCCAGCAGCGTGACAGGGGGCGAGGGGCAGCCCCAGCATTTT. Filled out from reference TRBV9 and TRBJ1-5, the complete variable domain reads DSGVTQTPKHLITATGQRVTLRCSPRSGDLSVYWYQQSLDQGLQFLIQYYNGEERAKGNILERFSAQQFPDLHSELNLSSLELGDSALYFCASSVTGGEGQPQHFGDGTRLSIL.

This clone was detected once. V is TRBV7-8 and J is TRBJ2-2; 12 bases are shared with TRBD1. Trimming removed 5 bases from V and 7 bases from J; junction bases left unmatched: 11. This CDR3 contains 17 residues. The V gene's germline CDR1 is SGHVS and CDR2 FQNEAQ. This CDR3 reads CASSQGRRDRGRGELFF. CDR3 DNA sequence: TGTGCCAGCAGCCAAGGGAGACGGGACAGGGGGCGCGGGGAGCTGTTTTTT.

The chain recombines TRBV30 with TRBJ1-1; perhaps TRBD1 as D (5 bases). The CDR3 totals 14 residues. The germline gives CDR1 GTSNPN, CDR2 SVGIG (reference sequence). The V end lost 0 bases, the J end lost 4 bases, and 12 bases lay between the germline ends. Here the CDR3 DNA reads TGTGCCTGGAGTGTAGTAATACAGGTCACTGAAGCTTTCTTT. Translating it yields CAWSVVIQVTEAFF.

The chain couples TRBV19 to TRBJ2-7, with a weak D call TRBD1 (5 bases). Trimming stripped 4 bases from V and 6 bases from J, with 16 bases between. CDR1 is LNHDA and CDR2 is SQIVND in the germline V gene (reference sequence). The length of the CDR3 is 14 residues. DNA for the CDR3: TGTGCCAGTAGTACCGTCCTCAGGGTTTCCGAGCAGTACTTC. Translation: CASSTVLRVSEQYF.

This clone was recorded once. The chain joins TRBV19 to TRBJ1-5, with D possibly matching TRBD1 (5 bases). The length of the CDR3 is 13 residues. V lost 8 bases and J 7 bases, leaving 15 bases between the germline ends. Germline-derived CDR1 and CDR2 are LNHDA and SQIVND (reference sequence). CDR3 protein: CASRWGDGQPQHF. The CDR3 nucleotides are TGTGCCAGTCGGTGGGGGGATGGGCAGCCCCAGCATTTT. The full variable domain, in which reference TRBV19 and TRBJ1-5 provide the parts outside the CDR3, is DGGITQSPKYLFRKEGQNVTLSCEQNLNHDAMYWYRQDPGQGLRLIYYSQIVNDFQKGDIAEGYSVSREKKESFPLTVTSAQKNPTAFYLCASRWGDGQPQHFGDGTRLSIL.

The chain joins TRBV23-1 to TRBJ2-7; D might be TRBD2 (6 bases). TRBV23-1 is an open reading frame, and its role is uncertain. This CDR3 is 15 amino acids long. The germline V and J ends were trimmed by 8 bases and 6 bases, with 23 bases remaining between them. For the CDR3, the DNA is TGCGCCAGCGAACCCGTTGAAGGAGGGTGTTTCGAGCAGTACTTC. Residues: CASEPVEGGCFEQYF.

This chain joins TRBV27 and TRBJ2-2; 12 bases line up with TRBD2. This CDR3 has 17 residues. CDR1 is MNHEY, CDR2 SMNVEV, per germline (reference sequence). The trim removed 4 bases at V and 4 bases at J, leaving 7 bases unmatched. CDR3 sequence: CASSYRLAGAGTGELFF. The CDR3 coding sequence is TGTGCCAGCAGTTATCGACTAGCGGGAGCCGGCACCGGGGAGCTGTTTTTT.

J is TRBJ2-1 and V is TRBV28; 7 positions match TRBD2. Trimming took 3 bases from V and 7 from J; bases not matched to a gene: 0. The CDR3 spans 12 residues. Germline CDR1 is MDHEN and CDR2 is SYDVKM. The DNA for the CDR3 is TGTGCCAGCAGTTTGGGACTAAATGAGCAGTTCTTC. Residues: CASSLGLNEQFF.

V usage is TRBV19 and J usage is TRBJ2-4, with 7 positions matching TRBD1. This CDR3 has 15 amino acids. In germline, CDR1 is LNHDA, CDR2 SQIVND (reference sequence). The V segment lost 7 bases and the J segment 6 bases; nucleotides outside the gene matches: 12. DNA of the CDR3: TGTGCCAGTATGATCGGGACAGCGGAAACAAACATTCAGTACTTC. As protein: CASMIGTAETNIQYF.

The rearrangement uses TRBV27 and TRBJ1-4; weak D call: TRBD1 (5 bases). CDR3 length: 14 residues. The germline gives CDR1 MNHEY, CDR2 SMNVEV (reference sequence). V lost 6 bases, J lost 5 bases, and 13 bases lay in between. The DNA of the CDR3 is TGTGCCAGCAGACCGGGACTTATGAATGAAAAACTGTTTTTT. This translates into CASRPGLMNEKLFF.

The chain carries TRBV7-8 and TRBJ2-2, with 8 bases aligning to TRBD1. Germline V gives CDR1 SGHVS, CDR2 FQNEAQ. This CDR3 is built from 15 residues. V lost 5 bases and J lost 1; bases outside the gene matches: 3. The CDR3 region is CASSGGTGNTGELFF. The CDR3 DNA reads as TGTGCCAGCAGCGGGGGGACAGGGAACACCGGGGAGCTGTTTTTT.